The 22 T cell receptor beta chains below come from one sample, sequenced in a study of T cell responses to AZD1222 COVID-19 vaccine. The method was immunoSEQ multiplex PCR; TCRdb's version includes in-frame clones alone and lacks a portion of them. The sample lists 50,000 to 85,000 clones; 79% were seen once. This sample comprised peripheral blood, obtained on day 0 of MenACWY control vaccination. These receptors all stem from an adult in good health.

The rearrangement links TRBV11-1 to TRBJ1-1, with no clear D. Trimming removed 5 bases at V and 7 bases at J, with 20 bases between. CDR3 length: 15 residues. Germline values: CDR1 SGHAT, CDR2 FQDESV (reference sequence). CDR3: CASSPLEKIGIEAFF. CDR3 in DNA: TGTGCCAGCAGCCCCCTTGAAAAGATAGGTATTGAAGCTTTCTTT.

The gene calls are TRBV7-8 and TRBJ1-4; D ambiguous. Germline V gene data show CDR1 as SGHVS and CDR2 as FQNEAQ. Trimming pared 5 bases from V and 3 bases from J, leaving 13 bases between. This CDR3 is built from 15 residues. Here the CDR3 reads CASSVRGAANEKLFF. The CDR3 DNA reads TGTGCCAGCAGCGTTCGGGGAGCGGCTAATGAAAAACTGTTTTTT.

This clone has only one observation. The CDR3 DNA reads TGTGCCTGGGGGAGGTCCTCTGGAAACACCATATATTTT. Its translation: CAWGRSSGNTIYF. V is TRBV30 and J is TRBJ1-3; no definite D call. Germline values: CDR1 GTSNPN, CDR2 SVGIG (reference sequence). V was shortened by 5 bases and J by 0 bases, with 8 bases between the two germline ends. The CDR3 loop spans 13 amino acids.

The chain has TRBV9 and TRBJ1-2, with D unclear. The CDR3 has 12 amino acids. Germline values: CDR1 SGDLS, CDR2 YYNGEE. V lost 0 bases to trimming and J lost 2 bases, with 2 bases between them. The DNA of the CDR3 is TGTGCCAGCAGCGTAGAAAACTATGGCTACACCTTC. This translates into CASSVENYGYTF.

The CDR3 DNA reads TGTGCCAGCAGTCCCAGGCTAACAGGGGGCAATCAGCCCCAGCATTTT. This translates into CASSPRLTGGNQPQHF. This chain uses TRBV28 with TRBJ1-5; 7 nucleotides line up with TRBD1. The CDR3 loop spans 16 amino acids. With V trimmed by 5 bases and J by 2 bases, 9 bases remained unmatched. Per germline, CDR1 MDHEN and CDR2 SYDVKM.

This clone was seen a few times. V is TRBV4-1 and J is TRBJ2-1, with 11 nucleotides matching TRBD2. CDR1 is MGHRA, CDR2 YSYEKL, per germline. The CDR3 totals 16 residues. With 0 bases clipped from V and 6 bases from J, the junction kept 4 bases outside the gene matches. Here the CDR3 DNA reads TGCGCCAGCAGCCAAGAAGGGCTAGCGGGGGGCAATGAGCAGTTCTTC. Protein product: CASSQEGLAGGNEQFF.

As DNA, the CDR3 is TGCAGCGCTCAGGACAGGGGGCGAACCGGGGAGCTGTTTTTT. Translation: CSAQDRGRTGELFF. The J gene is TRBJ2-2, the V gene TRBV29-1, with 11 bases identical to TRBD1. Trimming at V came to 7 bases and at J to 5 bases, leaving 6 bases not matched to a gene. The length of the CDR3 is 14 residues. Germline CDR1 and CDR2: SQVTM and ANQGSEA.

The V and J genes are TRBV3-1 (or the pseudogene TRBV3-2) and TRBJ1-6; D uncertain. CDR3 length: 14 residues. With 0 bases removed from V and 7 bases from J, the gap between germline ends came to 7 bases. Germline V lookup: CDR1 LGHDT, CDR2 YNNKEL (reference sequence). The CDR3: CASSQEARNSPLHF. The CDR3 DNA reads as TGTGCCAGCAGCCAAGAGGCCCGGAATTCACCCCTCCACTTT.

This clone occurred once. The CDR3 DNA reads as TGTGCCAGCAGTCCTTTACTGAGGCGATGGGGCACTGAAGCTTTCTTT. Its protein product is CASSPLLRRWGTEAFF. The chain is built from TRBV28 and TRBJ1-1; D uncertain. CDR1 and CDR2 from the germline V gene are MDHEN and SYDVKM. With 5 bases removed from V and 4 bases from J, the gap between germline ends came to 20 bases. The CDR3 runs 16 residues.

The rearrangement joins TRBV4-2 to TRBJ1-4; possible D gene TRBD1, 6 bases. CDR1 LGHNA and CDR2 YNFKEQ come from the germline V gene. The CDR3 covers 15 residues. Trimming removed 1 base from V and 8 bases from J, with 14 bases in between. This chain's CDR3 is CASSQGGPQEEKLFF. As DNA, the CDR3 is TGTGCCAGCAGCCAAGGGGGGCCTCAGGAGGAAAAACTGTTTTTT.

This clone was seen once. This chain uses TRBV12-3 or TRBV12-4 with TRBJ1-5, with D uncertain. V gave up 6 bases and J gave up 4 bases, with 10 bases separating them. This CDR3 is built from 13 residues. The CDR3 spells CASSKLMNQPQHF. For the CDR3, the DNA is TGTGCCAGCAGCAAATTGATGAATCAGCCCCAGCATTTT.

The chain couples TRBV3-1 (or the pseudogene TRBV3-2) to TRBJ2-1, with D unresolved. The V gene's germline CDR1 is LGHDT and CDR2 YNNKEL (reference sequence). V shed 5 bases and J shed 4 bases, with 9 bases lying between them. The CDR3 has 13 amino acids. For the CDR3, the DNA is TGTGCCAGCAGCTTCTCCTCGTACAATGAGCAGTTCTTC. Its translation is CASSFSSYNEQFF.

The chain carries TRBV3-1 (or the pseudogene TRBV3-2) and TRBJ1-4; 7 bases map to TRBD1. Unmatched junction bases numbered 8, after V lost 2 bases and J lost 8 bases. The CDR3 has 15 amino acids. Germline V gives CDR1 LGHDT, CDR2 YNNKEL (reference sequence). The CDR3: CASSQPTGIGEKLFF. In DNA form, the CDR3 reads TGTGCCAGCAGCCAACCGACAGGGATTGGGGAAAAACTGTTTTTT.

This clone was picked up one time. Written as DNA, the CDR3 is TGTGCCAGTGCCCGGGACGTAATGGCTTTCTTT. Its protein product is CASARDVMAFF. The V call is TRBV19, the J call TRBJ1-1; D possibly corresponds to TRBD1 (5 bases). Trimming pared 8 bases from V and 11 bases from J, leaving 15 bases between. This CDR3 comprises 11 residues. Germline V lookup: CDR1 LNHDA, CDR2 SQIVND (reference sequence). Full variable domain (remainder filled in from reference TRBV19 and TRBJ1-1): DGGITQSPKYLFRKEGQNVTLSCEQNLNHDAMYWYRQDPGQGLRLIYYSQIVNDFQKGDIAEGYSVSREKKESFPLTVTSAQKNPTAFYLCASARDVMAFFGQGTRLTVV.

This clone was detected once. J is TRBJ2-1 and V is TRBV3-1 (or the pseudogene TRBV3-2); 8 bases line up with TRBD1. Germline trimming cut 5 bases from V and 6 bases from J; bases unmatched to any gene: 3. The CDR3 loop spans 13 amino acids. CDR1 is LGHDT, CDR2 YNNKEL, per germline (reference sequence). The CDR3 spells CASSGQGGNEQFF. The CDR3 DNA is TGTGCCAGCAGCGGACAGGGAGGCAATGAGCAGTTCTTC.

The chain is built from TRBV30 and TRBJ2-2, with D possibly being TRBD2 (6 bases). Germline V gives CDR1 GTSNPN, CDR2 SVGIG (reference sequence). The CDR3 sequence is 15 residues long. V lost 3 bases, J lost 0 bases, and 11 bases lay in between. CDR3 region: CAWSLGLPNTGELFF. CDR3 in DNA: TGTGCCTGGAGCCTGGGACTGCCGAACACCGGGGAGCTGTTTTTT.

V gene TRBV7-2 combines with J gene TRBJ1-2, with 10 nucleotides matching TRBD1. The V gene end was trimmed by 3 bases and the J gene end by 2 bases; junction bases not matched to a gene: 0. Germline loops: CDR1 SGHTA, CDR2 FQGNSA. This CDR3 region has 14 residues. The CDR3 DNA follows: TGTGCCAGCAGCTTGGGACAGGGGAACTATGGCTACACCTTC. Its translation is CASSLGQGNYGYTF.

This chain uses TRBV24-1 with TRBJ2-1; tentative D call: TRBD2 (6 bases). The V gene's germline CDR1 is KGHDR and CDR2 SFDVKD. This CDR3 is 16 amino acids long. V was pared by 4 bases and J by 5 bases, with 17 bases between. The CDR3, as DNA: TGTGCCACCAGTGACTCCCGACTAGATAGGCACAATGAGCAGTTCTTC. Amino acid sequence: CATSDSRLDRHNEQFF.

The chain has TRBV29-1 and TRBJ2-1; D ambiguous. Germline loops: CDR1 SQVTM, CDR2 ANQGSEA. Trimming pared 7 bases from V and 3 bases from J, leaving 7 bases between. The CDR3 sequence is 11 residues long. CDR3 amino acids: CSASYYNEQFF. DNA for the CDR3: TGCAGCGCGTCATACTACAATGAGCAGTTCTTC.

CDR3 in amino acids: CASSLSGVSNYGYTF. The CDR3 coding sequence is TGTGCCAGCAGTTTATCTGGGGTGAGCAACTATGGCTACACCTTC. The gene calls are TRBV27 and TRBJ1-2; D is unclear. The CDR3 covers 15 residues. Trimming took off 0 bases at V and 2 bases at J, with 10 bases between the two ends. Germline V gene sequence: CDR1 MNHEY, CDR2 SMNVEV (reference sequence).

The chain uses TRBV30 and TRBJ2-1; D ambiguous. The CDR3 runs to 12 residues. V shed 2 bases and J shed 4 bases, with 6 bases lying between them. Germline V gene sequence: CDR1 GTSNPN, CDR2 SVGIG (reference sequence). The CDR3 protein is CAWSFQYNEQFF. In DNA, the CDR3 is TGTGCCTGGAGTTTCCAGTACAATGAGCAGTTCTTC.

This chain uses TRBV6-1 with TRBJ2-7; D not certain. CDR1 MNHNS and CDR2 SASEGT come from the germline V gene. V lost 0 bases to trimming and J lost 1 base, with 7 bases between them. CDR3 length: 14 residues. This chain's CDR3 is CASSEAGRSYEQYF. The CDR3 region has the DNA TGTGCCAGCAGTGAAGCAGGCCGATCCTACGAGCAGTACTTC.